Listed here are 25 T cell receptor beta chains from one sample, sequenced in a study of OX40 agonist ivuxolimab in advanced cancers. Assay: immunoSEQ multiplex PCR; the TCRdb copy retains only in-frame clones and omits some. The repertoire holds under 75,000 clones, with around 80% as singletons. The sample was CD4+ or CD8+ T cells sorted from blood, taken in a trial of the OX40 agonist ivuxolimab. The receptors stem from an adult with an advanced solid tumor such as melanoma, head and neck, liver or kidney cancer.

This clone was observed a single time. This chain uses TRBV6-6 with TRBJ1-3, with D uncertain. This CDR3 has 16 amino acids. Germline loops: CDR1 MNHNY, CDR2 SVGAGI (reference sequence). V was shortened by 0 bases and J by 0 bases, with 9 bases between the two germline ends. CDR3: CASSYSGGISGNTIYF. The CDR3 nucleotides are TGTGCCAGCAGTTACTCAGGAGGGATCTCTGGAAACACCATATATTTT.

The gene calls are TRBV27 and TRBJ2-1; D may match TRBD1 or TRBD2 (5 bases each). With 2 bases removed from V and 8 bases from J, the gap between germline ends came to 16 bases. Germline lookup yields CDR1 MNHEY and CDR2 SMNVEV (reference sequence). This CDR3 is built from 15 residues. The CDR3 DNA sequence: TGTGCCAGCAGTTTACCGGGACGTCATAAGGATGAGCAGTTCTTC. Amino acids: CASSLPGRHKDEQFF.

CDR3 in amino acids: CASSQRDRAQSSTDTQYF. The DNA for the CDR3 is TGTGCCAGCAGCCAAAGGGACAGGGCACAATCTAGCACAGATACGCAGTATTTT. The V gene is TRBV5-6, the J gene TRBJ2-3; 9 positions match TRBD1. Germline loops: CDR1 SGHDT, CDR2 YYEEEE. The CDR3 is 18 residues long. V dropped 4 bases and J dropped 0; count of bases not matched to a gene: 12. The full variable domain, with the rest looked up from reference TRBV5-6 and TRBJ2-3, is DAGVTQSPTHLIKTRGQQVTLRCSPKSGHDTVSWYQQALGQGPQFIFQYYEEEERQRGNFPDRFSGHQFPNYSSELNVNALLLGDSALYLCASSQRDRAQSSTDTQYFGPGTRLTVL.

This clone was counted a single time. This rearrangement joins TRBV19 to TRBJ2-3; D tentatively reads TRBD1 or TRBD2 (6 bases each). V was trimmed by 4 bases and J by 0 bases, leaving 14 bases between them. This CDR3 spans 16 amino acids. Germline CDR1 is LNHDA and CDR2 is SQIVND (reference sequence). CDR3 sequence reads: CASSRGPGGSTDTQYF. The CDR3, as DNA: TGTGCCAGTAGTAGGGGGCCCGGGGGTAGCACAGATACGCAGTATTTT.

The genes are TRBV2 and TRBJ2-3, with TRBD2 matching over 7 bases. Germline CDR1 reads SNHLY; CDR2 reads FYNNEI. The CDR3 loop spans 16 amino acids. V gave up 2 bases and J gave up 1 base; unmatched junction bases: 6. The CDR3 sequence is CASSERGGSGTDTQYF. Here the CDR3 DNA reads TGTGCCAGCAGTGAACGCGGGGGTTCCGGCACAGATACGCAGTATTTT.

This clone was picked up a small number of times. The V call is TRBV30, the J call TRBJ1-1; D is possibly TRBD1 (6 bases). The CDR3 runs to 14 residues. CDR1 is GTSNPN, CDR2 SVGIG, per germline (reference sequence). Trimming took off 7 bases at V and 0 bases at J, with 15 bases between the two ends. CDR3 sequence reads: CAFIKGTLNTEAFF. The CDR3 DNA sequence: TGTGCCTTTATAAAGGGGACACTGAACACTGAAGCTTTCTTT.

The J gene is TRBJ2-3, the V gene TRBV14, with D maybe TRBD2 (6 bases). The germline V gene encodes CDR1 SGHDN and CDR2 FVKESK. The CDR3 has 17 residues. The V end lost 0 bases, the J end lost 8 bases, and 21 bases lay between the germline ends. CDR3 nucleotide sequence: TGTGCCAGCAGCCAAGATTTTCCGGGGAGGCCCCGGGGTACGCAGTATTTT. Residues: CASSQDFPGRPRGTQYF. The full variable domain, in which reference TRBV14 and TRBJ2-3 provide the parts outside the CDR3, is EAGVTQFPSHSVIEKGQTVTLRCDPISGHDNLYWYRRVMGKEIKFLLHFVKESKQDESGMPNNRFLAERTGGTYSTLKVQPAELEDSGVYFCASSQDFPGRPRGTQYFGPGTRLTVL.

Here the CDR3 reads CATSKGRGDTDTQYF. For the CDR3, the DNA is TGTGCCACCAGCAAAGGGCGGGGTGACACAGATACGCAGTATTTT. The chain employs TRBV15 and TRBJ2-3, with D perhaps TRBD2 (6 bases). The CDR3 loop spans 15 amino acids. Trimming stripped 4 bases from V and 2 bases from J, with 13 bases between. CDR1 is LNHNV, CDR2 YYDKDF, per germline (reference sequence).

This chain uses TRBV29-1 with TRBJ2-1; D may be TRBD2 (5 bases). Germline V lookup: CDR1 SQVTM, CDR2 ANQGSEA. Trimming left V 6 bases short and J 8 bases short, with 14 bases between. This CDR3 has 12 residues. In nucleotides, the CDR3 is TGCAGCGTCCAGCGGTTCGGGGATGAGCAGTTCTTC. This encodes CSVQRFGDEQFF.

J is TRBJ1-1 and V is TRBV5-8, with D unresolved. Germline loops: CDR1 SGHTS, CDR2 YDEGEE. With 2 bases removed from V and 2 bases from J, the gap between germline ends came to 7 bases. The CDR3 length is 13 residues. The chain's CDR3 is CASSFRPNTEAFF. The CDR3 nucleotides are TGTGCCAGCAGCTTTCGGCCCAACACTGAAGCTTTCTTT.

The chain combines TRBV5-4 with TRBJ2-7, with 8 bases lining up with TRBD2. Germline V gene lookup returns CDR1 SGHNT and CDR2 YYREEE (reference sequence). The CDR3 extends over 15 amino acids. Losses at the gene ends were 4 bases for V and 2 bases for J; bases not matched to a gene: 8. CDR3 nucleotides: TGTGCCAGCAGCGTCACTAGCGGACCTCCCTACGAGCAGTACTTC. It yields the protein CASSVTSGPPYEQYF.

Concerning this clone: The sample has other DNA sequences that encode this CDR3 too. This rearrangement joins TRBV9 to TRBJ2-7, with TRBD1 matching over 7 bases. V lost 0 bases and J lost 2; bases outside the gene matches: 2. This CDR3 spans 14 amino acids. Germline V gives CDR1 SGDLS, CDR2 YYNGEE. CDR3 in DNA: TGTGCCAGCAGCGTAGGACAGGGTCCCTACGAGCAGTACTTC. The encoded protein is CASSVGQGPYEQYF.

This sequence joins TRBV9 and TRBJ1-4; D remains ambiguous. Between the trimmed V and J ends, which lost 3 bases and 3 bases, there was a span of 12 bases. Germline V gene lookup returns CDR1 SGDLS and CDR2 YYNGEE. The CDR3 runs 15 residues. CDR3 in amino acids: CASSGAGSPNEKLFF. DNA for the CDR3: TGTGCCAGCAGCGGTGCGGGGAGTCCTAATGAAAAACTGTTTTTT.

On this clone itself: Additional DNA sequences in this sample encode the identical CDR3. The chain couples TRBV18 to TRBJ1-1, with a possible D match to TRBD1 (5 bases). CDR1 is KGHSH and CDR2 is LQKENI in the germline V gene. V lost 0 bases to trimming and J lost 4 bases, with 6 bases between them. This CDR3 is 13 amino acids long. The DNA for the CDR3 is TGTGCCAGCTCACCACCGGGGGGCACTGAAGCTTTCTTT. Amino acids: CASSPPGGTEAFF.

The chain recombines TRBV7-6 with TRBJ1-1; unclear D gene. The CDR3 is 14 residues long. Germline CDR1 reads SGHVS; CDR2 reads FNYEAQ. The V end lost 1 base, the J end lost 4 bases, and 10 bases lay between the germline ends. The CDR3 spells CASSLDPLVTEAFF. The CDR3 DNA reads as TGTGCCAGCAGCTTAGACCCGTTAGTCACTGAAGCTTTCTTT.

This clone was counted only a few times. CDR3 in amino acids: CASSEGDYGYTF. CDR3 DNA sequence: TGCGCCAGCAGTGAGGGAGATTATGGCTACACCTTC. This sequence joins TRBV10-1 and TRBJ1-2; D gene ambiguous. Germline V gene sequence: CDR1 WNHNN, CDR2 SYGVQD (reference sequence). V gave up 2 bases and J gave up 5 bases, with 6 bases separating them. The CDR3 loop spans 12 amino acids.

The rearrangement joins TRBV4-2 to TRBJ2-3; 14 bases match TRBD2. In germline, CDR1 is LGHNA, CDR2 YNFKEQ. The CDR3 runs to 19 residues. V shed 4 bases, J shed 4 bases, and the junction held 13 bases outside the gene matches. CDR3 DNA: TGTGCCAGCAGCCGGTCGACTAGCGGGGGGGGTGCTGGGTCAGATACGCAGTATTTT. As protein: CASSRSTSGGGAGSDTQYF.

CDR3 sequence reads: CASSDRGTGELFF. CDR3 bases: TGTGCCAGCAGCGACAGGGGGACCGGGGAGCTGTTTTTT. The rearrangement joins TRBV9 to TRBJ2-2, with 8 bases fitting TRBD1. V lost 3 bases and J lost 5; bases outside the gene matches: 0. This CDR3 has 13 amino acids. Germline V gene sequence: CDR1 SGDLS, CDR2 YYNGEE.

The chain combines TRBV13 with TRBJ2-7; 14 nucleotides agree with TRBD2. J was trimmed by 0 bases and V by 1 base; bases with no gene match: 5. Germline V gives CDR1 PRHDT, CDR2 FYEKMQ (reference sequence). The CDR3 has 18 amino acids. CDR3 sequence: CASSLVGLAGGISYEQYF. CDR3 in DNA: TGTGCCAGCAGCTTAGTAGGACTAGCGGGGGGAATCTCCTACGAGCAGTACTTC.

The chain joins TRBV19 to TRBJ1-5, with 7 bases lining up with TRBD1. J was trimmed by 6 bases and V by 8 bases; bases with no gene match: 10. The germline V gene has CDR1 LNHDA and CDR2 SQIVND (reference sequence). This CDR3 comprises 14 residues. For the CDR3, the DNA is TGTGCCAGTTCCCCACAGGGGTGGGGTCAGCCCCAGCATTTT. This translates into CASSPQGWGQPQHF.

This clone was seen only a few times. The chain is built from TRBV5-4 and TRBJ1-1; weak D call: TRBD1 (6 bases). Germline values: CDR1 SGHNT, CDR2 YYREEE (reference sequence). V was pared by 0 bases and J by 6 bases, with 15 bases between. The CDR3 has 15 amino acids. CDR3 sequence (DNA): TGTGCCAGCAGCTTGGGGGTCTTACAGGGCTCTGAAGCTTTCTTT. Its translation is CASSLGVLQGSEAFF.

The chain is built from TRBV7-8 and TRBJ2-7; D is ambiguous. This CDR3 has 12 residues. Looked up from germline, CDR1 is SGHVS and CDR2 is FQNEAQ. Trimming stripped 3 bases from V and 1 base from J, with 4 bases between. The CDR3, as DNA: TGTGCCAGCAGCTTCCTTTCCTACGAGCAGTACTTC. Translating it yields CASSFLSYEQYF.

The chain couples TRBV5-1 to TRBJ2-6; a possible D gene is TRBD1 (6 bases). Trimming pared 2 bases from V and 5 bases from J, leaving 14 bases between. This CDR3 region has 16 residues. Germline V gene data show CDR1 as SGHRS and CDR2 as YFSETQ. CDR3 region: CASSLFPTGRANVLTF. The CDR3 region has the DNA TGCGCCAGCAGCTTATTCCCTACAGGGAGGGCCAACGTCCTGACTTTC.

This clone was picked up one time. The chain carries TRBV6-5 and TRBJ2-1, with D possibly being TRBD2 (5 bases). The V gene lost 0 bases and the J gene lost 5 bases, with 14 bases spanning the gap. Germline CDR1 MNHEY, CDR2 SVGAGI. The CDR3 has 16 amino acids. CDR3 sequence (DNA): TGTGCCAGCAGTTACTCGGTCGGCGGGTATAACAATGAGCAGTTCTTC. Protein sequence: CASSYSVGGYNNEQFF.

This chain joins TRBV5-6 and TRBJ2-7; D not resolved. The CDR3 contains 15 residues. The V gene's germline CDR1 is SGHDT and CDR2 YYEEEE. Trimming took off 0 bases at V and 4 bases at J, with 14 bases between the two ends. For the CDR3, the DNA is TGTGCCAGCAGCTTGGACAGAGACCTCATTTACGAGCAGTACTTC. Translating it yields CASSLDRDLIYEQYF.